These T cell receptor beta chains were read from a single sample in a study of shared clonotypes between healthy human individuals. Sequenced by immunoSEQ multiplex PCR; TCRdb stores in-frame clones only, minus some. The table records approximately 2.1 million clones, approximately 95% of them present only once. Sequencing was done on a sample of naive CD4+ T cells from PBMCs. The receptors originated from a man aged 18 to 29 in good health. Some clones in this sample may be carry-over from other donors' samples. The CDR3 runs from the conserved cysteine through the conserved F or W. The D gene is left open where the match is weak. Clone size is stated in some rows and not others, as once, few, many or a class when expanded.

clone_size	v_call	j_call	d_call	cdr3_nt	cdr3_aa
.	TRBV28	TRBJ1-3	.	TGTGCCAGCAGCCTTCCATGGGGGTTGTACGGAAACACCATATATTTT	CASSLPWGLYGNTIYF
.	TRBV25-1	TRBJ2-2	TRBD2	TGTGCCAGCAGTGAATCCGGGAGGGGGGAGCTGTTTTTT	CASSESGRGELFF
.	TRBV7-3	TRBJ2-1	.	TGTGCCAGCAGCCAGAACAACGGAGAGCAGTTCTTC	CASSQNNGEQFF
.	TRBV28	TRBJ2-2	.	TGTGCCAGCCTACAGGCGGCCGGGGAGCTGTTTTTT	CASLQAAGELFF
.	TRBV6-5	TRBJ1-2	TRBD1	TGTGCCGGGAGCGGGACAGGGGAAAGAGGGTATGGCTACACCTTC	CAGSGTGERGYGYTF
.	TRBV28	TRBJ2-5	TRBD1	TGTGCCAGCAGCACCTCCCCAGGGGGCCAGTACTTC	CASSTSPGGQYF
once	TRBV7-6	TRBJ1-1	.	TGTGCCAGCAGCTACAGGGTAAACACTGAAGCTTTCTTT	CASSYRVNTEAFF
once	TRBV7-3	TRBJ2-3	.	TGTGCCAGCAGCTTAAACGGGCTTTCCCCCGATACGCAGTATTTT	CASSLNGLSPDTQYF
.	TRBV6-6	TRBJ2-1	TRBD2	TGTGCCACCACTAGCGGGCCTTACAATGAGCAGTTCTTC	CATTSGPYNEQFF
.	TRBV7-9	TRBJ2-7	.	TGTGCCAGCAGCCCGCGGCTGAAAAACTCTTCCTACGAGCAGTACTTC	CASSPRLKNSSYEQYF
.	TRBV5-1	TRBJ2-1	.	TGCGCCAGCAGCCCCGAAAAACTTTACAATGAGCAGTTCTTC	CASSPEKLYNEQFF
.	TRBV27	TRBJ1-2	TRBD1	TGTGCCAGCCGCCCCAGGGGGCAAGGCTACACCTTC	CASRPRGQGYTF
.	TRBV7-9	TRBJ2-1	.	TGTGCCAGCAGCCTTTGGGGCAGTTCCTACAATGAGCAGTTCTTC	CASSLWGSSYNEQFF
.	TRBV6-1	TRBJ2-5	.	TGTGCCAGCAGTGAAAAGGCAGAGACCCAGTACTTC	CASSEKAETQYF
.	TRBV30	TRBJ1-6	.	TGTGCCTGGAGTGTACTCGCCAGAGGGATTAATTCACCCCTCCACTTT	CAWSVLARGINSPLHF
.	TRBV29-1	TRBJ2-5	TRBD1	TGCAGCGTTGAGGGGACAGGGTTATCGAAAGAGACCCAGTACTTC	CSVEGTGLSKETQYF
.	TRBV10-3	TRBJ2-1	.	TGTGCCATCAGTGATAGGGACAATGAGCAGTTCTTC	CAISDRDNEQFF
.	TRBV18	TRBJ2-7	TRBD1	TGTGCCAGCTCACTCAGCTCGGACAGGCCCTCCTACGAGCAGTACTTC	CASSLSSDRPSYEQYF
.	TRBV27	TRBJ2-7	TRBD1	TGTGCCAGCAGTTTATTGGGGACAGTCTACGAGCAGTACTTC	CASSLLGTVYEQYF
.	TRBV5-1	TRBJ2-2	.	TGCGCCAGCAGCTCCGGGGCGCGTCCCGGGGAGCTGTTTTTT	CASSSGARPGELFF
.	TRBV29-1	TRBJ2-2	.	TGCAGCGTTGCGCTGACGGGAGCGAACACCGGGGAGCTGTTTTTT	CSVALTGANTGELFF
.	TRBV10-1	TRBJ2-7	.	TGCGCCAGTCTCCGGCACGGGGCGTCCTACGAGCAGTACTTC	CASLRHGASYEQYF
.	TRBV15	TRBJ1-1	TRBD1	TGTGCCACCAGCGCAACCGGGACAGCGGAACAGGGGAACACTGAAGCTTTCTTT	CATSATGTAEQGNTEAFF
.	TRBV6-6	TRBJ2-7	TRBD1	TGTGCCAGCAGCACAACAACAGGGGGCCACGAGCAGTACTTC	CASSTTTGGHEQYF
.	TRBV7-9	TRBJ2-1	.	TGTGCCAGCAGCCCGTTCCATGAGCAGTTCTTC	CASSPFHEQFF
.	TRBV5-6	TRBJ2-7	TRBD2	TGTGCCAGCAGCTATACTAGCGGGAGATACGAGCAGTACTTC	CASSYTSGRYEQYF
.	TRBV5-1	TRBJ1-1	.	TGCGCCAGTATCGACACAGGGTCAAACACTGAAGCTTTCTTT	CASIDTGSNTEAFF
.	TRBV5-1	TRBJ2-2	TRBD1	TGCGCCAGCAGCTTGGGACAGGGGGTGACCGGGGAGCTGTTTTTT	CASSLGQGVTGELFF
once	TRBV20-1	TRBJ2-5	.	TGCAGTGCTACCAGAGGGGAGACCCAGTACTTC	CSATRGETQYF
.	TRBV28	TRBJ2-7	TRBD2	TGTGCCAGCAAACGCACTAGCGGGACCTACGAGCAGTACTTC	CASKRTSGTYEQYF
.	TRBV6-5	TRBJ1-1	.	TGTGCCAGCAGTTACTCGGGGCCGACTTCCACTGAAGCTTTCTTT	CASSYSGPTSTEAFF
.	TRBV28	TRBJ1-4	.	TGTGCCAGCACCCAGGGAGGTGAAAAACTGTTTTTT	CASTQGGEKLFF
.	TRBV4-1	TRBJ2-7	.	TGCGCCAGCAGCCAAGTCGGGTACGAGCAGTACTTC	CASSQVGYEQYF
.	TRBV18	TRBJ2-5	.	TGTGCCAGCTCACCACAACCAGCCCAAGAGACCCAGTACTTC	CASSPQPAQETQYF
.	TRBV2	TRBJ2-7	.	TGTGCCAGCAGTGAACAGGGCAACGAGCAGTACTTC	CASSEQGNEQYF
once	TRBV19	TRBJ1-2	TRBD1	TGTGCCAGTAGTTGGGACAGGGCTGGAAATGGCTACACCTTC	CASSWDRAGNGYTF
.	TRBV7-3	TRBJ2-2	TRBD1	TGTGCCAGCAGCCTACTGGGACAGGGGGCTTACGGGGAGCTGTTTTTT	CASSLLGQGAYGELFF
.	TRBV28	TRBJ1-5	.	TGTGCCAGCAGGCCCGGGACTCACCAGCCCCAGCATTTT	CASRPGTHQPQHF
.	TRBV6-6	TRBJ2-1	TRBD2	TGTGCCAGCAGTGGACTAGCGATTAGCTCCTACAATGAGCAGTTCTTC	CASSGLAISSYNEQFF
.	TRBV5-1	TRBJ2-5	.	TGCGCCAGCAGCTTGGTGGTTTCTTTTGACGCGGAGACCCAGTACTTC	CASSLVVSFDAETQYF
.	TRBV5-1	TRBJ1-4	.	TGCGCCAGCAGGGACATCCGCCGTGAAAAACTGTTTTTT	CASRDIRREKLFF
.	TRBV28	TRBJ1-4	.	TGTGCCAGCAGGCGGGGGCAGGTAGAAAAACTGTTTTTT	CASRRGQVEKLFF
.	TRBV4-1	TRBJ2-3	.	TGCGCCAGCAGCCACCTAGCAGATACGCAGTATTTT	CASSHLADTQYF
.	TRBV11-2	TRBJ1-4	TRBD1	TGTGCCAGCAGCTTGGTGGGGGGACAGGGTGAAAAACTGTTTTTT	CASSLVGGQGEKLFF
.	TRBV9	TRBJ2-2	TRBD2	TGTGCCAGCAGCGCCTTAAGCGGGAGGACTCTCACCGGGGAGCTGTTTTTT	CASSALSGRTLTGELFF
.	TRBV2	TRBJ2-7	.	TGTGCCAGCAGGGCCCTTTTCGAGCAGTACTTC	CASRALFEQYF
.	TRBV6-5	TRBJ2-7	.	TGTGCCAGCAGTTCCCTACAGGGTGGCGAGCAGTACTTC	CASSSLQGGEQYF
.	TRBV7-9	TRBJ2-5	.	TGTGCCAGCAGCTTAAGGGGCGCGGATCAAGAGACCCAGTACTTC	CASSLRGADQETQYF